A single sample is the source of the 3 T cell receptor beta chains below, sequenced in a study of shared clonotypes between healthy human individuals. Produced via immunoSEQ multiplex PCR; TCRdb's table is partial and in-frame only. This table has around 940,000 clones, approximately 76% appearing once. Sequencing input: memory CD4+ T cells sorted from blood. The subset: CD45RA-negative fraction. These receptors were collected from a man between 18 and 29 years old in good health.

A few counts support this clone. The chain has TRBV9 and TRBJ2-2; TRBD1 matches 7 bases. V lost 1 base, J lost 3 bases, and 6 bases stayed unmatched. The CDR3 extends over 16 amino acids. Germline CDR1 SGDLS, CDR2 YYNGEE. Here the CDR3 DNA reads TGTGCCAGCAGCGTATACGAGGGGGCGGACACCGGGGAGCTGTTTTTT. Translating gives CASSVYEGADTGELFF.

The J gene is TRBJ2-7, the V gene TRBV10-3, with D unresolved. This CDR3 region has 12 residues. V was shortened by 10 bases and J by 3 bases, with 13 bases between the two germline ends. CDR1 is ENHRY and CDR2 is SYGVKD in the germline V gene. The CDR3 loop reads CATATRYYEQYF. The CDR3, as DNA: TGTGCCACCGCCACAAGGTACTACGAGCAGTACTTC.

The V and J genes are TRBV21-1 and TRBJ1-5; the table's TRBD1 call for D was not verified on the DNA. TRBV21-1 has pseudogene status. There are 15 residues in the CDR3. The CDR3 nucleotides read TGTGCCAGCAGCGAACAGGGCGTTCGGGATCAGCCCCAGCATTTT. This sequence encodes CASSEQGVRDQPQHF.